One and the same sample provided the 22 T cell receptor beta chains below, sequenced in a study of cytomegalovirus exposure and HLA in healthy donors. This PCR relied on a set of 60 Vbeta primers and 13 Jbeta primers. Method: immunoSEQ multiplex PCR; TCRdb's copy keeps in-frame clones and lacks some. The data hold tens of thousands of clones, with 70% to 85% observed a single time. The sequencing sample was made of PBMCs. Receptor source: a man aged 55 to 70 in good health and CMV-seropositive.

The genes are TRBV7-2 and TRBJ1-4; the match to TRBD1 covers 8 bases. Germline V lookup: CDR1 SGHTA, CDR2 FQGNSA. The V and J ends lost 5 bases and 2 bases, in that order; junction bases with no gene match: 4. The CDR3 covers 15 residues. The CDR3 loop is CASSPRTGTNEKLFF. The CDR3, as DNA: TGTGCCAGCAGCCCCCGGACAGGGACTAATGAAAAACTGTTTTTT.

The chain is built from TRBV11-2 and TRBJ2-1, with a possible D match to TRBD1 (6 bases). Trimming pared 1 base from V and 9 bases from J, leaving 13 bases between. The CDR3 sequence is 14 residues long. CDR1 SGHAT and CDR2 FQNNGV come from the germline V gene. The CDR3 DNA reads TGTGCCAGCAGCTTAGTCACAGGGTACGGTGAGCAGTTCTTC. This encodes CASSLVTGYGEQFF. Drawing the rest from reference TRBV11-2 and TRBJ2-1, the complete variable domain is EAGVAQSPRYKIIEKRQSVAFWCNPISGHATLYWYQQILGQGPKLLIQFQNNGVVDDSQLPKDRFSAERLKGVDSTLKIQPAKLEDSAVYLCASSLVTGYGEQFFGPGTRLTVL.

The gene calls are TRBV7-9 and TRBJ2-1, with TRBD2 matching 8 bases. V was clipped by 3 bases and J by 6 bases; unmatched bases: 10. Germline CDR1 reads SEHNR; CDR2 reads FQNEAQ (reference sequence). The CDR3 is 16 amino acids. The CDR3 region has the DNA TGTGCCAGCAGCTTCCCCTTGGCGGGGGGCATCAATGAGCAGTTCTTC. Amino acids: CASSFPLAGGINEQFF.

The chain is built from TRBV5-1 and TRBJ1-1; no definite D call. This CDR3 spans 12 amino acids. With 4 bases removed from V and 6 bases from J, the gap between germline ends came to 10 bases. Germline CDR1 SGHRS, CDR2 YFSETQ. Here the CDR3 reads CASSVDLAEAFF. CDR3 nucleotides: TGCGCCAGCAGCGTGGACTTAGCTGAAGCTTTCTTT.

This clone has just a few counts. J is TRBJ2-7 and V is TRBV7-2; weak D call: TRBD2 (6 bases). Germline lookup yields CDR1 SGHTA and CDR2 FQGNSA. V was pared by 3 bases and J by 0 bases, with 12 bases between. This CDR3 region has 15 residues. The CDR3: CASSFGGSSSYEQYF. The CDR3 DNA follows: TGTGCCAGCAGCTTTGGGGGGTCGTCCTCCTACGAGCAGTACTTC.

V usage is TRBV11-3 and J usage is TRBJ2-1; D is possibly TRBD1 (6 bases). The germline V gene encodes CDR1 SGHNT and CDR2 YENEEA. Deletions cut 6 bases from V and 8 bases from J, with 14 bases between. The CDR3 loop spans 13 amino acids. The CDR3 DNA sequence: TGTGCCAGCAGTTGGGACACCCGCGATGAGCAGTTCTTC. Its protein product is CASSWDTRDEQFF.

V is TRBV13 and J is TRBJ2-3, with D perhaps TRBD2 (5 bases). Trimming removed 1 base from V and 6 bases from J, with 11 bases in between. The CDR3 covers 14 residues. CDR1 and CDR2 from the germline V gene are PRHDT and FYEKMQ (reference sequence). In DNA, the CDR3 is TGTGCCAGCAGCTTAGTCGATAGCGTTGATACGCAGTATTTT. It codes for CASSLVDSVDTQYF.

This chain uses TRBV5-1 with TRBJ2-7; 10 nucleotides match TRBD1. Germline CDR1 reads SGHRS; CDR2 reads YFSETQ. The CDR3 is 18 amino acids. The J segment lost 4 bases and the V segment lost 0 bases, leaving 13 bases of the junction unmatched. The CDR3 sequence: CASSLANTSGTGVYEQYF. The DNA of the CDR3 is TGCGCCAGCAGCTTGGCTAATACGTCCGGGACAGGGGTGTACGAGCAGTACTTC.

Of note for this clone: Within the sample, other DNA sequences also encode this same CDR3. The chain uses TRBV6-4 and TRBJ2-1; 11 bases fit TRBD2. The V segment lost 5 bases and the J segment 5 bases; nucleotides outside the gene matches: 11. The CDR3 spans 17 residues. CDR1 MRHNA and CDR2 SNTAGT come from the germline V gene. The CDR3 DNA reads TGTGCCAGCAGTACCACCTCCGGGACTAGCGGCAACAATGAGCAGTTCTTC. Translated, it gives CASSTTSGTSGNNEQFF.

V gene TRBV13 combines with J gene TRBJ2-7; no reliable D call. The CDR3 is 16 amino acids. Trimming took 0 bases from V and 2 from J, leaving 14 bases between them. Germline loops: CDR1 PRHDT, CDR2 FYEKMQ (reference sequence). The CDR3 spells CASSLGTQSRPYEQYF. CDR3 sequence (DNA): TGTGCCAGCAGCTTAGGAACTCAGTCTAGGCCCTACGAGCAGTACTTC.

This chain uses TRBV4-1 with TRBJ2-1, with TRBD1 matching over 9 bases. This CDR3 is 16 amino acids long. Germline trimming cut 6 bases from V and 0 bases from J; bases unmatched to any gene: 6. CDR1 MGHRA and CDR2 YSYEKL come from the germline V gene. The DNA for the CDR3 is TGCGCCAGCAGGGACAGGGGCTCGTCCTCCTACAATGAGCAGTTCTTC. Translating gives CASRDRGSSSYNEQFF.

Notes on this clone: One end of the junction fails to match germline, which may point to a read error. The CDR3: CSSSLVGTEQYF. CDR3 DNA: TGTTCCAGCAGCTTAGTGGGCACCGAGCAGTACTTC. The rearrangement joins TRBV7-9 to TRBJ2-7; D gene unclear. Per germline, CDR1 SEHNR and CDR2 FQNEAQ (reference sequence). The CDR3 runs 12 residues.

This chain connects TRBV11-3 to TRBJ1-1, with a tentative D call TRBD1 (5 bases). The CDR3 sequence is 13 residues long. Germline V gives CDR1 SGHNT, CDR2 YENEEA. V was cut by 5 bases and J by 5 bases, with 12 bases left in between. CDR3: CASSLIQATEAFF. In DNA, the CDR3 is TGTGCCAGCAGCCTAATACAGGCGACTGAAGCTTTCTTT.

This sequence joins TRBV28 and TRBJ1-2, with a possible D match to TRBD1 (6 bases). The CDR3 sequence is 14 residues long. CDR1 is MDHEN and CDR2 is SYDVKM in the germline V gene. The germline V and J ends were trimmed by 6 bases and 0 bases, with 11 bases remaining between them. CDR3 nucleotide sequence: TGTGCCAGCAGGTCGACAGGAGCTAACTATGGCTACACCTTC. Encoded protein: CASRSTGANYGYTF.

Notes on this clone: A junction boundary mismatches the germline segment, possibly from a read error. The rearrangement uses TRBV5-1 and TRBJ2-1; perhaps TRBD2 as D (5 bases). The CDR3 is 15 residues long. Germline loops: CDR1 SGHRS, CDR2 YFSETQ. Here the CDR3 reads CASSYDGNVYNEQFF. The CDR3, as DNA: TGCGCTAGCAGCTACGACGGGAACGTATACAATGAGCAGTTCTTC. The whole variable domain, remainder taken from reference TRBV5-1 and TRBJ2-1, is KAGVTQTPRYLIKTRGQQVTLSCSPISGHRSVSWYQQTPGQGLQFLFEYFSETQRNKGNFPGRFSGRQFSNSRSEMNVSTLELGDSALYLCASSYDGNVYNEQFFGPGTRLTVL.

The rearrangement uses TRBV11-2 and TRBJ2-3; D is perhaps TRBD1 (6 bases). Germline CDR1 SGHAT, CDR2 FQNNGV. Trimming removed 5 bases at V and 4 bases at J, with 13 bases between. The CDR3 totals 14 residues. The DNA for the CDR3 is TGTGCCAGCAGCCCTCGAACAGGGCCAGATACGCAGTATTTT. This codes for CASSPRTGPDTQYF.

The V and J genes are TRBV27 and TRBJ2-1; a weak D match, TRBD1 (5 bases). The CDR3 contains 14 residues. V was cut by 8 bases and J by 2 bases, with 13 bases left in between. Germline V gene sequence: CDR1 MNHEY, CDR2 SMNVEV (reference sequence). In DNA, the CDR3 is TGTGCCAGCTCGCAGGGAAGCGCCTACAATGAGCAGTTCTTC. It codes for CASSQGSAYNEQFF.

This clone has a single count. CDR3 region: CASSLVGTGSYEQYF. CDR3 DNA: TGTGCCAGCAGCTTAGTTGGGACAGGGTCCTACGAGCAGTACTTC. V usage is TRBV7-2 and J usage is TRBJ2-5; the match to TRBD1 covers 9 bases. The better agreement between TRBJ2-7 and the DNA end casts doubt on the J call. Germline-derived CDR1 and CDR2 are SGHTA and FQGNSA. The CDR3 extends over 15 amino acids.

The chain has TRBV5-5 and TRBJ2-3, with 13 nucleotides matching TRBD2. The germline V gene encodes CDR1 SGHKS and CDR2 YYEKEE (reference sequence). V lost 4 bases, J lost 0 bases, and 8 bases stayed unmatched. The CDR3 sequence is 18 residues long. CDR3 sequence reads: CASSGTGTSGASTDTQYF. In DNA form, the CDR3 reads TGTGCCAGCAGCGGAACCGGGACTAGCGGGGCCAGCACAGATACGCAGTATTTT.

This rearrangement joins TRBV6-6 to TRBJ2-7, with 12 bases lining up with TRBD2. CDR3 length: 15 residues. CDR1 MNHNY and CDR2 SVGAGI come from the germline V gene (reference sequence). V shed 5 bases, J shed 2 bases, and the junction held 4 bases outside the gene matches. This chain's CDR3 is CASSNRLAGAYEQYF. The CDR3 DNA sequence: TGTGCCAGCAGTAATAGACTAGCGGGAGCCTACGAGCAGTACTTC.

The gene calls are TRBV19 and TRBJ2-7; 16 bases line up with TRBD2. V lost 4 bases, J lost 3 bases, and 9 bases stayed unmatched. The CDR3 totals 18 residues. The germline V gene has CDR1 LNHDA and CDR2 SQIVND (reference sequence). This CDR3 reads CASSTGTSGRALIYEQYF. The CDR3, as DNA: TGTGCCAGTAGTACAGGGACTAGCGGGAGGGCGCTGATCTACGAGCAGTACTTC.

The V and J genes are TRBV6-4 and TRBJ2-3; D unclear. This CDR3 spans 12 amino acids. Trimming removed 2 bases at V and 3 bases at J, with 3 bases between. The germline V gene has CDR1 MRHNA and CDR2 SNTAGT. CDR3 sequence reads: CASSDVTDTQYF. In nucleotides, the CDR3 is TGTGCCAGCAGTGACGTAACAGATACGCAGTATTTT.